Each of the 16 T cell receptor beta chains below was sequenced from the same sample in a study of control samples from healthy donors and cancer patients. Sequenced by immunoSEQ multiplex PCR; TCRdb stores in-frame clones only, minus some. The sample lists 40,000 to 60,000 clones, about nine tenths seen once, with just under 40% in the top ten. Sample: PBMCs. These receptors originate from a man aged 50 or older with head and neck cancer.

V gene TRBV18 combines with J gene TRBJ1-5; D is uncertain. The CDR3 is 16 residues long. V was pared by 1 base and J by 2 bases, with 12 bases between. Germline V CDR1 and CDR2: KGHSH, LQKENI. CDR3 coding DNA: TGTGCCAGCTCACCACGTGTAGTGAAGGGCAATCAGCCCCAGCATTTT. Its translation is CASSPRVVKGNQPQHF.

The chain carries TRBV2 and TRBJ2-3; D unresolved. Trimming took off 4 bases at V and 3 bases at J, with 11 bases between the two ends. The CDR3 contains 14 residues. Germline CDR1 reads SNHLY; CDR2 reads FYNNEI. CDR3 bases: TGTGCCAGCAGTGGGCAGGTTGGTACAGATACGCAGTATTTT. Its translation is CASSGQVGTDTQYF.

In DNA form, the CDR3 reads TGCGCCAGCAGGGAGGAAATCTCCTACGAGCAGTACTTC. Residues: CASREEISYEQYF. The chain combines TRBV4-1 with TRBJ2-7; weak D call: TRBD2 (5 bases). This CDR3 contains 13 residues. V dropped 6 bases and J dropped 0 bases, with 9 bases sitting between them. Germline CDR1 and CDR2: MGHRA and YSYEKL.

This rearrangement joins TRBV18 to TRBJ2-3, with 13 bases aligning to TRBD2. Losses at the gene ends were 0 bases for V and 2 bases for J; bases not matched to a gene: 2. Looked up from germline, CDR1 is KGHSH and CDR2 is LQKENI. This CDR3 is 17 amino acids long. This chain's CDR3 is CASSPPGLAGDTDTQYF. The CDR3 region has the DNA TGTGCCAGCTCACCACCTGGACTAGCGGGGGACACAGATACGCAGTATTTT.

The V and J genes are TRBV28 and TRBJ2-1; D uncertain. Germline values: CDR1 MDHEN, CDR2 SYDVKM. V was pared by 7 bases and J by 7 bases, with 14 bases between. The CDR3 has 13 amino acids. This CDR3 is CASTNRRINEQFF. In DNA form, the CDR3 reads TGTGCCAGCACTAATCGAAGGATAAATGAGCAGTTCTTC.

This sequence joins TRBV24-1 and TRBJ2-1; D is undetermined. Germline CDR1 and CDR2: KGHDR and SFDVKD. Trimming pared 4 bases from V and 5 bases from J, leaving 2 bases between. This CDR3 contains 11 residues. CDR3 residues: CATSENNEQFF. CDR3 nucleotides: TGTGCCACCAGTGAAAACAATGAGCAGTTCTTC.

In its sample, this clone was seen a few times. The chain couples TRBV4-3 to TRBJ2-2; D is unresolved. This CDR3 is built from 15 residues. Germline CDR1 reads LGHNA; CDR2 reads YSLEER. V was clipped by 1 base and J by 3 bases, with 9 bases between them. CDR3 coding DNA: TGCGCCAGCAGCCAAGGGTTGGTCTACACCGGGGAGCTGTTTTTT. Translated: CASSQGLVYTGELFF.

DNA for the CDR3: TGTGCCAGCAGGGCCGCGGGAGGGACAGATACGCAGTATTTT. Amino acid sequence: CASRAAGGTDTQYF. The chain joins TRBV7-9 to TRBJ2-3; 9 nucleotides line up with TRBD2. Per germline, CDR1 SEHNR and CDR2 FQNEAQ (reference sequence). The length of the CDR3 is 14 residues. The ends lost 6 bases at V and 3 bases at J; junction bases unmatched: 4.

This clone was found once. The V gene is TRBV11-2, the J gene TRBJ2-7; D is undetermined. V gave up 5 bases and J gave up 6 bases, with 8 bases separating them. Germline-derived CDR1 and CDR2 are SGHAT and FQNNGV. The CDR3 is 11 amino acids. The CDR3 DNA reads TGTGCCAGCAGCCCCGGGCGCGAGCAGTACTTC. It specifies CASSPGREQYF.

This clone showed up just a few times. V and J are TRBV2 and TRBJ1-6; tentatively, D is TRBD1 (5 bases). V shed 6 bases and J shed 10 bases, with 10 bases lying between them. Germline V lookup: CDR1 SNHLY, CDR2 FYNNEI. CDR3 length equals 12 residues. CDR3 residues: CASRVGESPLHF. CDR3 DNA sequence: TGTGCCAGCAGAGTGGGGGAATCACCCCTCCACTTT.

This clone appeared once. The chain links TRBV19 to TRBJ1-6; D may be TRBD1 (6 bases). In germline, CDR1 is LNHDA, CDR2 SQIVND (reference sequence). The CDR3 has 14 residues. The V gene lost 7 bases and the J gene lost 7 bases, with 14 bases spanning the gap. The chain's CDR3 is CASNPQGTNSPLHF. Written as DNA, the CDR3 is TGTGCCAGTAATCCACAGGGAACGAATTCACCCCTCCACTTT.

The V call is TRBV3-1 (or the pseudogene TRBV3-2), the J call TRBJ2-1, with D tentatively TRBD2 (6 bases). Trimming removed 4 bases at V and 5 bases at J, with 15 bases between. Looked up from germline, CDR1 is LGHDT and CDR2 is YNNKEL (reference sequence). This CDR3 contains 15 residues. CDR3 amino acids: CASSPRRGYDNEQFF. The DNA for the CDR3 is TGTGCCAGCAGCCCCCGGAGGGGTTATGACAATGAGCAGTTCTTC.

The CDR3 sequence: CAISEAWTINGELFF. As DNA, the CDR3 is TGTGCCATCAGTGAGGCTTGGACTATTAACGGGGAGCTGTTTTTT. V gene TRBV10-3 combines with J gene TRBJ2-2; perhaps TRBD2 as D (6 bases). In germline, CDR1 is ENHRY, CDR2 SYGVKD. The V gene lost 2 bases and the J gene lost 7 bases, with 14 bases spanning the gap. The length of the CDR3 is 15 residues.

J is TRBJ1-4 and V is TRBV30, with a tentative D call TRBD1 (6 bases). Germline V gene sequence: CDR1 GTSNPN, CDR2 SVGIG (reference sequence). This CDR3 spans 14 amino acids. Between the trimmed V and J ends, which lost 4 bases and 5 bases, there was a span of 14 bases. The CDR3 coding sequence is TGTGCCTGGAATTCGGGGGCATCGAATGAAAAACTGTTTTTT. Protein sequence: CAWNSGASNEKLFF.

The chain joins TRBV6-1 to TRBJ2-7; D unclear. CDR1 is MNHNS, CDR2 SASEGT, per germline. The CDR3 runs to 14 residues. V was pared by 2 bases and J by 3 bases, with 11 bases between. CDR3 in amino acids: CASSENRFIYEQYF. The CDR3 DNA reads TGTGCCAGCAGTGAAAATCGCTTTATCTACGAGCAGTACTTC.

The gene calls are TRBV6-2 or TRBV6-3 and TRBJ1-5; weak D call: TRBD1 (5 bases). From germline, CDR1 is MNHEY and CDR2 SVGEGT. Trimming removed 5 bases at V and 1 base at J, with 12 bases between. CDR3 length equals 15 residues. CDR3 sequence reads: CASSQIGHSNQPQHF. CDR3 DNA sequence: TGTGCCAGCAGTCAGATTGGACACAGCAATCAGCCCCAGCATTTT.